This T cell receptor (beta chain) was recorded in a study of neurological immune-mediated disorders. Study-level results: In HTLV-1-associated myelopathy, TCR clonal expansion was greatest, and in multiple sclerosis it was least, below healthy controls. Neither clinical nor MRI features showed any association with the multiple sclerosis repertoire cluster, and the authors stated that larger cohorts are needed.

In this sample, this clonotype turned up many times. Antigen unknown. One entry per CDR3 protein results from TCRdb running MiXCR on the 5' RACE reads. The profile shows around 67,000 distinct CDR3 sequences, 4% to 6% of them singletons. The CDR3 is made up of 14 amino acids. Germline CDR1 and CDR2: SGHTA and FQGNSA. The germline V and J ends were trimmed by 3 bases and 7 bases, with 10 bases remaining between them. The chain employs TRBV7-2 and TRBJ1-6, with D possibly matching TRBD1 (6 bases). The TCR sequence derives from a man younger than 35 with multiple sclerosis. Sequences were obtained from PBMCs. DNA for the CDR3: TGTGCCAGCAGCTTCGGACAGCAAAATTCACCCCTCCACTTT. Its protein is CASSFGQQNSPLHF.